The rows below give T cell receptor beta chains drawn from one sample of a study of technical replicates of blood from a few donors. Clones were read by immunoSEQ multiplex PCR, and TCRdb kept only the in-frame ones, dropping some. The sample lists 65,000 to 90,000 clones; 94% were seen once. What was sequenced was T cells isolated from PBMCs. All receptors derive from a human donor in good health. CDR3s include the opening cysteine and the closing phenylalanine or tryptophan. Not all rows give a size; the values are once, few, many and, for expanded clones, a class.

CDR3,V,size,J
CASKTGGQPQHF,TRBV19,NA,TRBJ1-5
CASNQGSITGELFF,TRBV5-1,few,TRBJ2-2
CASTPRGPSYNEQFF,TRBV21-1,NA,TRBJ2-1
CAISEYGSTYEQYF,TRBV10-3,NA,TRBJ2-7
CASTGQGLDTQYF,TRBV19,once,TRBJ2-3
CASSQLAGLPDTQYF,TRBV14,NA,TRBJ2-3
CASSTDRTYEQYF,TRBV5-1,NA,TRBJ2-7
CASSLQLAALYEQYF,TRBV5-6,NA,TRBJ2-7
CASSLAGGNIQYF,TRBV7-9,NA,TRBJ2-4
CASSPDLTGNTGELFF,TRBV11-2,NA,TRBJ2-2
CATREQVDSVRNQPQHF,TRBV6-1,once,TRBJ1-5
CASSPGSTEAFF,TRBV7-9,few,TRBJ1-1
CASSLGRGAYNEQFF,TRBV5-1,NA,TRBJ2-1
CATSRGALFYNEQFF,TRBV15,once,TRBJ2-1
CASSETAGTEAFF,TRBV7-9,few,TRBJ1-1
CASSSIYRARSYEQYF,TRBV28,NA,TRBJ2-7
CASSQVVNPEQYF,TRBV4-1,NA,TRBJ2-7